Following are 3 T cell receptor beta chains from one sample sequenced in a study of blood T cells in healthy people across ages. Alongside a J-beta primer mix, a sample-barcoded 5' primer served in a second PCR lasting roughly 7 to 11 cycles. TCRdb reprocessed the 5' RACE reads with MiXCR, giving one entry per CDR3 protein. Here the sample spans 800,000 to 1,300,000 distinct CDR3 sequences, under 30% being singletons. Another study also made use of these data, one on T cells of mothers and their children.

The sequencing input was blood. These receptors were collected from a girl aged 2-15 years in good health.

The chain carries TRBV20-1 and TRBJ2-1; D is possibly TRBD1 or TRBD2 (6 bases each). Trimming pared 7 bases from V and 2 bases from J, leaving 12 bases between. CDR3 length equals 13 residues. CDR1 is DFQATT, CDR2 SNEGSKA, per germline (reference sequence). As DNA, the CDR3 is TGCAGTGGGGGGGCTGGAGCCTACAATGAGCAGTTCTTC. The encoded protein is CSGGAGAYNEQFF.

This clonotype was detected only a few times. Relative to the germline gene, one junction end is altered; a read error may explain this. The V and J genes are TRBV7-9 and TRBJ1-3; no definite D call. The CDR3 totals 13 residues. CDR1 and CDR2 (germline): SEHNR, FQNEAQ (reference sequence). The CDR3 loop reads CASSFVSRNTIYF. CDR3 sequence (DNA): TGTGCCAGCAGCTTCGTCTCTCGAAACACCATATATTTT. The full variable domain, its missing parts supplied by reference TRBV7-9 and TRBJ1-3, is DTGVSQNPRHKITKRGQNVTFRCDPISEHNRLYWYRQTLGQGPEFLTYFQNEAQLEKSRLLSDRFSAERPKGSFSTLEIQRTEQGDSAMYLCASSFVSRNTIYFGEGSWLTVV.

This clonotype has more than one count but fewer than ten. V is TRBV4-3 and J is TRBJ2-6; 9 positions agree with TRBD1. From germline, CDR1 is LGHNA and CDR2 YSLEER. The CDR3 contains 18 residues. V gave up 1 base and J gave up 2 bases; unmatched junction bases: 6. CDR3 loop: CASSQVGTGRAGANVLTF. CDR3 DNA sequence: TGCGCCAGCAGCCAAGTGGGGACAGGGCGTGCTGGGGCCAACGTCCTGACTTTC.